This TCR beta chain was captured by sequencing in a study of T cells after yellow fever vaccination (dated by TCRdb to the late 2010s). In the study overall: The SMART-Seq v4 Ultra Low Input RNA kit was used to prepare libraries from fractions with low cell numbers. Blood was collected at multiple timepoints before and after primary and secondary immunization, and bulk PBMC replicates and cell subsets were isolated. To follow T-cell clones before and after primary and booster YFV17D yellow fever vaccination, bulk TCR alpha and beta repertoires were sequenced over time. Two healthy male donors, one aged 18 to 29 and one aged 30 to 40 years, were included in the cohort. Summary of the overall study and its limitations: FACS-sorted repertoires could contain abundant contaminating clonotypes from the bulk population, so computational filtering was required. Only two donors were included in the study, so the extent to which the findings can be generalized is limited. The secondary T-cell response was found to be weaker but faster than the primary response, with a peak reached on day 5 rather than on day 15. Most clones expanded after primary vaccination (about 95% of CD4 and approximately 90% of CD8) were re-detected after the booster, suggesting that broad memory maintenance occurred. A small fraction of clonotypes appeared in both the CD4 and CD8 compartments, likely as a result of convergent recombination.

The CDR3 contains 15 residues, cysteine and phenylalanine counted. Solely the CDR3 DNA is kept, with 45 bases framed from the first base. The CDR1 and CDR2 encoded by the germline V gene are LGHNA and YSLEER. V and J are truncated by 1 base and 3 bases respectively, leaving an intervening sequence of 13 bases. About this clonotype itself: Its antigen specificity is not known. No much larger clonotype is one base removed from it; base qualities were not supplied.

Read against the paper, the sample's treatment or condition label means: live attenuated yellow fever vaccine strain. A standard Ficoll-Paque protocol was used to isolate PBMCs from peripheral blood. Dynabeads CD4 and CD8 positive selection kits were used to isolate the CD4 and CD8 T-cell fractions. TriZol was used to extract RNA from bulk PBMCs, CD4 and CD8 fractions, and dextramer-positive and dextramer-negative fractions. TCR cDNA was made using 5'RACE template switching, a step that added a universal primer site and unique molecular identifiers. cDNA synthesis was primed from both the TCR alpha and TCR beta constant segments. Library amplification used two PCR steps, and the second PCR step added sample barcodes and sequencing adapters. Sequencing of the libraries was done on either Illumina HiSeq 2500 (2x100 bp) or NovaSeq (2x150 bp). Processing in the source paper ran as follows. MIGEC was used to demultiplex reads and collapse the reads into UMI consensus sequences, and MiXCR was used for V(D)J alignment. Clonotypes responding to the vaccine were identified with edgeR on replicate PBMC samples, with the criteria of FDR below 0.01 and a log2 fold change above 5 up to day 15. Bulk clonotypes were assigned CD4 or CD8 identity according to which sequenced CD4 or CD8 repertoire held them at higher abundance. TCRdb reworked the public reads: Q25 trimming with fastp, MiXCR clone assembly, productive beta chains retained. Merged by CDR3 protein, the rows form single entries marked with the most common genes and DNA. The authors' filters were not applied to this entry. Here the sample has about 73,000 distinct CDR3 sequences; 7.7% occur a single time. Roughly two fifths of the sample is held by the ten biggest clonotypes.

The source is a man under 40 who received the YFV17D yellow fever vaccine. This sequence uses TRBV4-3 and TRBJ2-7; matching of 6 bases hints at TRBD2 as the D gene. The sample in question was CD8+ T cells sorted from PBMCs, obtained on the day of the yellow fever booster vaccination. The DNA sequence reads TGCGCCAGCAGCCAAGGCACCGGGACTCTCTACGAGCAGTACTTC. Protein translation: CASSQGTGTLYEQYF.